This T cell receptor (beta chain) was found in a study of blood T cell repertoires in COVID-19. About the research overall: Samples came from the United States, Italy and Spain, spanning acute and convalescent COVID-19. Sources were T cells, B-cell-depleted T cells, or PBMCs; the material itself was cDNA or gDNA.

The V gene's germline CDR1 is SGHNT and CDR2 YYREEE (reference sequence). The length of the CDR3 is 15 residues. Trimming shortened V by 0 bases and J by 0 bases, and 9 bases separated the two germline ends. In the authors' workflow: Amplification with reference gene primers provided the estimates of nucleated cell counts. Method: immunoSEQ multiplex PCR; TCRdb's copy keeps in-frame clones and lacks some. V and J calls and clone size are as listed in that table; D and trimming were resolved from the DNA. Of some 89,000 clones in the sample, over 60% were seen once. The chain joins TRBV5-4 to TRBJ1-1; D is possibly TRBD1 (6 bases). The sample was peripheral blood. This clonotype was obtained from a man aged 65 to 79 with acute or convalescent COVID-19. The chain's CDR3 is CASSLGGGMNTEAFF. DNA of the CDR3: TGTGCCAGCAGCTTGGGAGGGGGTATGAACACTGAAGCTTTCTTT.